These 21 T cell receptor beta chains share one sample of origin, sequenced in a study of cytomegalovirus exposure and HLA in healthy donors. A multiplex PCR was run with 60 Vbeta primers and 13 Jbeta primers. Here immunoSEQ multiplex PCR was the method, and the copy in TCRdb shows in-frame clones only, minus some. In all, the sample yields about 83,000 clones. The sequencing sample was made of PBMCs. These receptors all stem from a man in his late teens or twenties in good health and CMV-seropositive.

V is TRBV6-1 and J is TRBJ1-2, with a possible D match to TRBD1 (5 bases). V lost 5 bases, J lost 5 bases, and 15 bases lay in between. The length of the CDR3 is 14 residues. CDR1 MNHNS and CDR2 SASEGT come from the germline V gene. In DNA, the CDR3 is TGTGCCAGCAGTCCTCGGGGGGGGAAATATGGCTACACCTTC. This gives the protein CASSPRGGKYGYTF.

The V and J genes are TRBV5-1 and TRBJ2-1; TRBD2 agrees at 10 bases. CDR1 is SGHRS, CDR2 YFSETQ, per germline. Trimming at V came to 2 bases and at J to 11 bases, leaving 13 bases not matched to a gene. The CDR3 length is 16 residues. CDR3 amino acids: CASSFPREGTSVQQFF. In DNA form, the CDR3 reads TGCGCCAGCAGCTTCCCCAGGGAGGGGACTAGCGTCCAGCAGTTCTTC.

The rearrangement joins TRBV10-3 to TRBJ1-1; possibly TRBD1 for D (5 bases). The V gene lost 5 bases and the J gene lost 2 bases, with 12 bases spanning the gap. This CDR3 comprises 14 residues. The germline V gene encodes CDR1 ENHRY and CDR2 SYGVKD. The CDR3 DNA reads TGTGCCATCAGTCTCAGGGAAACAAACACTGAAGCTTTCTTT. It translates to CAISLRETNTEAFF.

The chain couples TRBV7-8 to TRBJ1-5; 9 bases are shared with TRBD1. CDR1 and CDR2 (germline): SGHVS, FQNEAQ. CDR3 length equals 13 residues. V lost 8 bases and J lost 2; bases outside the gene matches: 1. CDR3 region: CASWTGGNQPQHF. DNA of the CDR3: TGTGCCAGCTGGACAGGGGGCAATCAGCCCCAGCATTTT.

This chain links TRBV29-1 with TRBJ2-5; no firm D call. The CDR3 sequence is 12 residues long. In germline, CDR1 is SQVTM, CDR2 ANQGSEA. Trimming removed 6 bases from V and 5 bases from J, with 13 bases in between. DNA of the CDR3: TGCAGCGTCCTCCCTATGTGGGAGACCCAGTACTTC. This encodes CSVLPMWETQYF.

The chain has TRBV9 and TRBJ2-7, with TRBD2 matching over 7 bases. Trimming removed 3 bases from V and 2 bases from J; junction bases left unmatched: 8. The CDR3 is 15 residues long. CDR1 and CDR2 (germline): SGDLS, YYNGEE. The DNA for the CDR3 is TGTGCCAGCAGCGCTCCTAGCGGCAGCGCCTACGAGCAGTACTTC. This sequence encodes CASSAPSGSAYEQYF.

V gene TRBV5-1 combines with J gene TRBJ2-2, with 7 bases aligning to TRBD1. CDR3 size: 13 residues. Per the germline V gene, CDR1 is SGHRS and CDR2 is YFSETQ. With V trimmed by 9 bases and J by 1 base, 3 bases remained unmatched. The CDR3 sequence is CATRTGNTGELFF. Here the CDR3 DNA reads TGCGCCACCCGGACAGGGAACACCGGGGAGCTGTTTTTT.

The chain employs TRBV1 and TRBJ2-1; the table's D call, TRBD2, was not checked against the DNA. TRBV1 is termed a pseudogene. The CDR3 is 19 amino acids. The CDR3, as DNA: TGCACCAGCAGCCAAGATGGGACTAGCGGGATAGTGTTGTACAATGAGCAGTTCTTC. Protein: CTSSQDGTSGIVLYNEQFF.

The CDR3 DNA follows: TGTGCCAGCAGTTTAGCACAGGGTTGGGTGAGCAATCAGCCCCAGCATTTT. Translation: CASSLAQGWVSNQPQHF. The chain has TRBV28 and TRBJ1-5; D perhaps matches TRBD1 (6 bases). Germline V CDR1 and CDR2: MDHEN, SYDVKM. Trimming shortened V by 2 bases and J by 1 base, and 15 bases separated the two germline ends. The CDR3 is 17 amino acids.

In regard to this clone: A junction boundary mismatches the germline segment, possibly from a read error. The gene calls are TRBV4-1 and TRBJ2-1; 7 nucleotides line up with TRBD2. Germline V gives CDR1 MGHRA, CDR2 YSYEKL. The CDR3 has 16 residues. The chain's CDR3 is CASSQEKVSASGCKVF. The CDR3 DNA sequence: TGCGCCAGCAGCCAAGAAAAGGTGAGCGCTAGCGGCTGTAAGGTCTTC.

The J gene is TRBJ2-5, the V gene TRBV5-4; maybe TRBD2 (5 bases). V gave up 1 base and J gave up 2 bases, with 9 bases separating them. The CDR3 spans 14 residues. Germline-derived CDR1 and CDR2 are SGHNT and YYREEE (reference sequence). CDR3: CASSLRDFQETQYF. The CDR3 bases are TGTGCCAGCAGCTTGCGGGATTTTCAAGAGACCCAGTACTTC.

On this clone itself: Other DNA sequences in the sample encode the same CDR3. The chain carries TRBV5-6 and TRBJ2-6; D might be TRBD1 (5 bases). Germline V CDR1 and CDR2: SGHDT, YYEEEE. Trimming cost V 0 bases and J 1 base, with 5 bases left between them. The CDR3 contains 15 residues. The CDR3 loop is CASSLGQSGANVLTF. The CDR3 DNA reads as TGTGCCAGCAGCTTGGGACAGTCTGGGGCCAACGTCCTGACTTTC.

The chain employs TRBV6-1 and TRBJ2-2; 8 positions agree with TRBD1. The V gene end was trimmed by 10 bases and the J gene end by 3 bases; junction bases not matched to a gene: 10. This CDR3 has 15 amino acids. Per the germline V gene, CDR1 is MNHNS and CDR2 is SASEGT. Here the CDR3 DNA reads TGTGCCATTCAACCGGGACAGGAATACACCGGGGAGCTGTTTTTT. Protein: CAIQPGQEYTGELFF.

J is TRBJ1-1 and V is TRBV2; D is undetermined. The CDR3 spans 14 residues. The germline V and J ends were trimmed by 4 bases and 0 bases, with 9 bases remaining between them. Germline lookup yields CDR1 SNHLY and CDR2 FYNNEI. CDR3 protein: CASSGRGMNTEAFF. The CDR3 region has the DNA TGTGCCAGCAGTGGACGGGGTATGAACACTGAAGCTTTCTTT.

This chain connects TRBV19 to TRBJ1-3; D uncertain. Germline V lookup: CDR1 LNHDA, CDR2 SQIVND (reference sequence). V was trimmed by 4 bases and J by 4 bases, leaving 11 bases between them. The CDR3 loop spans 14 amino acids. The CDR3 is CASSNGQAGNTIYF. The CDR3 DNA follows: TGTGCCAGTAGTAATGGGCAGGCCGGAAACACCATATATTTT.

This chain connects TRBV2 to TRBJ1-1, with 9 bases lining up with TRBD1. V was pared by 7 bases and J by 4 bases, with 7 bases of the junction left unmatched. The length of the CDR3 is 14 residues. The germline gives CDR1 SNHLY, CDR2 FYNNEI. CDR3 amino acids: CASKYRGQVTEAFF. CDR3 bases: TGTGCCAGCAAGTACAGGGGGCAGGTCACTGAAGCTTTCTTT.

The genes are TRBV30 and TRBJ2-2; 9 nucleotides match TRBD2. The V segment lost 3 bases and the J segment 4 bases; nucleotides outside the gene matches: 15. The CDR3 totals 18 residues. CDR1 is GTSNPN, CDR2 SVGIG, per germline (reference sequence). The CDR3 nucleotides are TGTGCCTGGAGCTTATTAAGGACTAGCGCTATCCCCACCGGGGAGCTGTTTTTT. It is translated as CAWSLLRTSAIPTGELFF.

Here the CDR3 reads CASSLRDRPHEQFF. DNA of the CDR3: TGCGCCAGCAGCTTGCGGGACAGGCCCCATGAGCAGTTCTTC. The V call is TRBV5-1, the J call TRBJ2-1, with 8 positions matching TRBD1. V was pared by 1 base and J by 8 bases, with 5 bases of the junction left unmatched. CDR1 is SGHRS and CDR2 is YFSETQ in the germline V gene. This CDR3 has 14 amino acids.

The genes are TRBV5-1 and TRBJ1-4; D uncertain. The CDR3 runs to 14 residues. V lost 0 bases, J lost 4 bases, and 7 bases lay in between. Germline V gene lookup returns CDR1 SGHRS and CDR2 YFSETQ. In DNA form, the CDR3 reads TGCGCCAGCAGCTTGGATGCAGATAATGAAAAACTGTTTTTT. Residues: CASSLDADNEKLFF.

This sequence joins TRBV5-4 and TRBJ2-4; D may be TRBD1 (6 bases). Trimming took 2 bases from V and 3 from J, leaving 21 bases between them. This CDR3 has 18 amino acids. The V gene's germline CDR1 is SGHNT and CDR2 YYREEE (reference sequence). In nucleotides, the CDR3 is TGTGCCAGCAGCTTCGTCCGAGGACAGACAAAGGGCAAAAACATTCAGTACTTC. Its protein product is CASSFVRGQTKGKNIQYF.

The CDR3 DNA reads as TGTGCCAGCAGCCACCCTGGGACAGGGGGAAACATTCAGTACTTC. Translation gives CASSHPGTGGNIQYF. The chain recombines TRBV4-2 with TRBJ2-4, with TRBD1 identical over 11 bases. CDR1 is LGHNA and CDR2 is YNFKEQ in the germline V gene. The junction had 4 bases not matched to a gene; V was cut back by 3 bases and J by 6 bases. The CDR3 totals 15 residues.